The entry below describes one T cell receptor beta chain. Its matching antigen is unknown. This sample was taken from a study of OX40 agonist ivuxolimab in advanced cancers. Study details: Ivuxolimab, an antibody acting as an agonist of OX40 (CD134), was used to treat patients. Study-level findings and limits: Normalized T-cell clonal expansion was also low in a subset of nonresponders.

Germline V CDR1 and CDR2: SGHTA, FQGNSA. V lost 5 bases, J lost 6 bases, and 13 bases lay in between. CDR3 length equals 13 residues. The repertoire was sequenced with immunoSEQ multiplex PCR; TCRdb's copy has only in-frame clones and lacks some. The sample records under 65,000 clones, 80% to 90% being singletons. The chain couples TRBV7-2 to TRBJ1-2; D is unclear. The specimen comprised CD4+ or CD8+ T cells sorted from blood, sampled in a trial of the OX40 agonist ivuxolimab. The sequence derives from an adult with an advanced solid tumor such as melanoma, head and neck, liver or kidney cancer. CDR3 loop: CASSLVPENGYTF. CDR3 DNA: TGTGCCAGCAGCCTTGTACCCGAAAATGGCTACACCTTC.